The 29 T cell receptor beta chains below come from one sample, sequenced in a study of cytomegalovirus exposure and HLA in healthy donors. Method: immunoSEQ multiplex PCR; TCRdb's copy keeps in-frame clones and lacks some. The profile shows roughly 230,000 clones, less than 95% of them singletons. Sequenced input: PBMCs. The receptors were sampled from a young woman in good health and CMV-seronegative.

This chain connects TRBV2 to TRBJ2-3, with D possibly matching TRBD1 (6 bases). In germline, CDR1 is SNHLY, CDR2 FYNNEI. This CDR3 is 13 amino acids long. Trimming pared 6 bases from V and 1 base from J, leaving 8 bases between. The CDR3 is CASRQGGTDTQYF. As DNA, the CDR3 is TGTGCCAGCAGACAGGGAGGCACAGATACGCAGTATTTT. Together with reference TRBV2 and TRBJ2-3, the CDR3 gives the full variable domain: EPEVTQTPSHQVTQMGQEVILRCVPISNHLYFYWYRQILGQKVEFLVSFYNNEISEKSEIFDDQFSVERPDGSNFTLKIRSTKLEDSAMYFCASRQGGTDTQYFGPGTRLTVL.

CDR3 loop: CASSPNGAGSGAQYF. CDR3 in DNA: TGTGCCAGCAGCCCCAATGGGGCAGGGTCCGGGGCCCAGTACTTC. V gene TRBV7-3 combines with J gene TRBJ2-5; TRBD1 or TRBD2 may be the D gene (5 bases each). Trimming removed 5 bases at V and 9 bases at J, with 22 bases between. The CDR3 loop spans 15 amino acids. Germline V CDR1 and CDR2: SGHTA, FQGTGA.

The chain combines TRBV11-2 with TRBJ2-3, with 12 bases that match TRBD2. Germline CDR1 and CDR2: SGHAT and FQNNGV. V trimming: 3 bases; J trimming: 4 bases; junction bases outside the gene matches: 11. The CDR3 covers 18 residues. In DNA form, the CDR3 reads TGTGCCAGCAGCTTTCCCCCCCTAGCGGGAGGGGGAGCAGATACGCAGTATTTT. It yields the protein CASSFPPLAGGGADTQYF.

The chain has TRBV11-2 and TRBJ2-1; tentatively, D is TRBD2 (5 bases). V lost 5 bases and J 0 bases, leaving 11 bases between the germline ends. Germline assignment: CDR1 SGHAT and CDR2 FQNNGV. This CDR3 contains 15 residues. In nucleotides, the CDR3 is TGTGCCAGCAGCCATGGGGAGAGCTCCTACAATGAGCAGTTCTTC. It is translated as CASSHGESSYNEQFF.

The chain carries TRBV11-2 and TRBJ1-2, with TRBD1 matching 8 bases. Per the germline V gene, CDR1 is SGHAT and CDR2 is FQNNGV. The CDR3 length is 17 residues. J gave up 1 base and V 1 base, and 8 bases lay outside the gene matches. The CDR3 here is CASSLVRDRNNNYGYTF. Here the CDR3 DNA reads TGTGCCAGCAGCTTAGTCCGGGACAGGAACAATAACTATGGCTACACCTTC. The variable domain in full, with the rest retrieved from reference TRBV11-2 and TRBJ1-2, is EAGVAQSPRYKIIEKRQSVAFWCNPISGHATLYWYQQILGQGPKLLIQFQNNGVVDDSQLPKDRFSAERLKGVDSTLKIQPAKLEDSAVYLCASSLVRDRNNNYGYTFGSGTRLTVV.

V and J are TRBV10-3 and TRBJ2-7; 7 bases line up with TRBD1. CDR1 and CDR2 (germline): ENHRY, SYGVKD. This CDR3 is 18 amino acids long. V lost 1 base, J lost 0 bases, and 12 bases stayed unmatched. The CDR3 DNA sequence: TGTGCCATCAGTGAGTTGTCGATGAAGGGGGCCACCTCCTACGAGCAGTACTTC. Amino acids: CAISELSMKGATSYEQYF.

J is TRBJ2-2 and V is TRBV5-1; 12 bases are shared with TRBD1. The CDR3 runs to 17 residues. In germline, CDR1 is SGHRS, CDR2 YFSETQ. V gave up 4 bases and J gave up 4 bases; unmatched junction bases: 8. CDR3 loop: CASSRPGQGAFTGELFF. The CDR3 region has the DNA TGCGCCAGCAGCCGGCCGGGACAGGGGGCCTTCACCGGGGAGCTGTTTTTT.

This chain links TRBV4-3 with TRBJ2-7; 10 bases line up with TRBD1. Germline V CDR1 and CDR2: LGHNA, YSLEER. V gave up 3 bases and J gave up 1 base; unmatched junction bases: 9. The CDR3 spans 17 residues. CDR3 DNA sequence: TGCGCCAGCAGCCAGCACCCACCGGGACAGGGGTCCTACGAGCAGTACTTC. Residues: CASSQHPPGQGSYEQYF.

This clone was detected only once. This chain links TRBV30 with TRBJ1-1; a weak D match, TRBD1 (6 bases). This CDR3 is 14 amino acids long. Germline V lookup: CDR1 GTSNPN, CDR2 SVGIG (reference sequence). V was shortened by 5 bases and J by 1 base, with 14 bases between the two germline ends. CDR3 DNA: TGTGCCTGGGCCGATGGAGGGGGGAACACTGAAGCTTTCTTT. This gives the protein CAWADGGGNTEAFF.

This chain connects TRBV9 to TRBJ2-5; D assignment may be TRBD1 or TRBD2 (5 bases each). The CDR3 runs 10 residues. Trimming removed 7 bases at V and 9 bases at J, with 10 bases between. Germline V gene lookup returns CDR1 SGDLS and CDR2 YYNGEE. The CDR3 nucleotides read TGTGCCAGCGTGAGGGACCCCCAGTACTTC. Protein: CASVRDPQYF.

The chain recombines TRBV28 with TRBJ1-4; TRBD1 might be the D (6 bases). Trimming removed 7 bases at V and 5 bases at J, with 20 bases between. Germline V gene sequence: CDR1 MDHEN, CDR2 SYDVKM. The CDR3 runs 16 residues. This CDR3 reads CASNPGQGTLNEKLFF. Written as DNA, the CDR3 is TGTGCCAGCAATCCGGGGCAGGGGACTTTAAATGAAAAACTGTTTTTT.

This chain uses TRBV27 with TRBJ2-7, with unresolved D. With 4 bases removed from V and 3 bases from J, the gap between germline ends came to 7 bases. The CDR3 totals 12 residues. CDR1 is MNHEY, CDR2 SMNVEV, per germline (reference sequence). The CDR3 region has the DNA TGTGCCAGCAGTTCTGACGGCTACGAGCAGTACTTC. It translates to CASSSDGYEQYF.

The count of this clone is one. The J gene is TRBJ2-7, the V gene TRBV27; no reliable D call. The CDR3 spans 14 residues. V dropped 2 bases and J dropped 5 bases, with 13 bases sitting between them. CDR1 is MNHEY, CDR2 SMNVEV, per germline (reference sequence). The CDR3 is CASSLLGRYDEQYF. The CDR3 bases are TGTGCCAGCAGTTTACTGGGAAGGTACGACGAGCAGTACTTC.

The chain couples TRBV7-9 to TRBJ2-1; 7 nucleotides agree with TRBD2. The CDR3 length is 14 residues. V lost 1 base and J lost 6; bases outside the gene matches: 3. Germline loops: CDR1 SEHNR, CDR2 FQNEAQ (reference sequence). CDR3 nucleotide sequence: TGTGCCAGCAGCTTAGAGCGACTAGCCAATGAGCAGTTCTTC. Protein: CASSLERLANEQFF.

This clone appeared once. This chain connects TRBV5-6 to TRBJ2-7; D ambiguous. The V and J ends lost 4 bases and 5 bases respectively, with 16 bases between them. This CDR3 spans 14 amino acids. Germline V gene lookup returns CDR1 SGHDT and CDR2 YYEEEE. Here the CDR3 reads CASSLVVGFDEQYF. CDR3 nucleotide sequence: TGTGCCAGCAGCCTAGTGGTAGGTTTTGACGAGCAGTACTTC.

The rearrangement links TRBV28 to TRBJ1-1, with D hard to call. This CDR3 has 12 residues. V was pared by 4 bases and J by 4 bases, with 7 bases between. CDR1 and CDR2 (germline): MDHEN, SYDVKM. The DNA for the CDR3 is TGTGCCAGCAGTTATAGGGCCACTGAAGCTTTCTTT. Its translation is CASSYRATEAFF. The entire variable domain, with the rest obtained from reference TRBV28 and TRBJ1-1, is as follows: DVKVTQSSRYLVKRTGEKVFLECVQDMDHENMFWYRQDPGLGLRLIYFSYDVKMKEKGDIPEGYSVSREKKERFSLILESASTNQTSMYLCASSYRATEAFFGQGTRLTVV.

The V and J genes are TRBV29-1 and TRBJ2-3; the D call may be TRBD1 or TRBD2 (6 bases each). Trimming stripped 3 bases from V and 4 bases from J, with 17 bases between. Germline V gene sequence: CDR1 SQVTM, CDR2 ANQGSEA. This CDR3 comprises 15 residues. CDR3 protein: CSVDLTGEGADTQYF. CDR3 in DNA: TGCAGCGTTGATTTAACGGGAGAGGGGGCAGATACGCAGTATTTT.

V usage is TRBV2 and J usage is TRBJ1-4; 8 nucleotides align to TRBD1. Germline V gene sequence: CDR1 SNHLY, CDR2 FYNNEI. The CDR3 has 16 amino acids. The junction had 9 bases not matched to a gene; V was cut back by 6 bases and J by 3 bases. CDR3 nucleotide sequence: TGTGCCAGCAGCCGGGACAGGTCTACCCCTAATGAAAAACTGTTTTTT. Translating it yields CASSRDRSTPNEKLFF.

The rearrangement links TRBV9 to TRBJ2-4; D uncertain. Germline V gene lookup returns CDR1 SGDLS and CDR2 YYNGEE. V shed 0 bases and J shed 0 bases, with 4 bases lying between them. This CDR3 is 14 amino acids long. The CDR3 coding sequence is TGTGCCAGCAGCGTAGATCTAGCCAAAAACATTCAGTACTTC. Its protein is CASSVDLAKNIQYF.

V and J are TRBV7-6 and TRBJ1-2, with a possible D match to TRBD1 (6 bases). V was clipped by 3 bases and J by 0 bases, with 20 bases between them. This CDR3 has 18 amino acids. The V gene's germline CDR1 is SGHVS and CDR2 FNYEAQ. CDR3 in DNA: TGTGCCAGCAGCTTGGGGAGACAGGACCGGACAACTAACTATGGCTACACCTTC. It codes for CASSLGRQDRTTNYGYTF.

The chain combines TRBV9 with TRBJ2-1; the D is unclear. Germline CDR1 and CDR2: SGDLS and YYNGEE. This CDR3 spans 15 amino acids. With 3 bases removed from V and 5 bases from J, the gap between germline ends came to 15 bases. The CDR3 coding sequence is TGTGCCAGCAGCGGAGCTTGGGTACGCAACAATGAGCAGTTCTTC. Translating it yields CASSGAWVRNNEQFF.

This clone was picked up a small number of times. This chain joins TRBV13 and TRBJ1-1; D is unclear. Germline-derived CDR1 and CDR2 are PRHDT and FYEKMQ (reference sequence). Trimming took 6 bases from V and 7 from J, leaving 12 bases between them. The CDR3 sequence is 12 residues long. In nucleotides, the CDR3 is TGTGCCAGCAGTCCGACTCGGTATGAAGCTTTCTTT. Translation gives CASSPTRYEAFF.

This clone has only a few counts. This rearrangement joins TRBV6-5 to TRBJ2-1; a possible D gene is TRBD2 (5 bases). CDR1 MNHEY and CDR2 SVGAGI come from the germline V gene. Trimming took off 5 bases at V and 7 bases at J, with 12 bases between the two ends. This CDR3 region has 13 residues. The CDR3 spells CASSTPGGNEQFF. In nucleotides, the CDR3 is TGTGCCAGCAGTACACCGGGCGGGAATGAGCAGTTCTTC.

The V gene is TRBV5-1, the J gene TRBJ2-3; TRBD2 aligns across 7 bases. The junction had 5 bases not matched to a gene; V was cut back by 5 bases and J by 2 bases. The CDR3 is made up of 14 amino acids. Germline CDR1 and CDR2: SGHRS and YFSETQ. In DNA form, the CDR3 reads TGCGCCAGCAGTGTAGCGGGCGTCACAGATACGCAGTATTTT. This sequence encodes CASSVAGVTDTQYF.

This rearrangement joins TRBV27 to TRBJ2-3; TRBD1 agrees at 10 bases. Germline trimming cut 4 bases from V and 1 base from J; bases unmatched to any gene: 2. The CDR3 totals 15 residues. Germline loops: CDR1 MNHEY, CDR2 SMNVEV (reference sequence). The CDR3 loop is CASSWGTGGTDTQYF. Here the CDR3 DNA reads TGTGCCAGCAGTTGGGGGACAGGGGGCACAGATACGCAGTATTTT.

A note on this clone: Distinct nucleotide sequences in the sample also encode this CDR3. This sequence joins TRBV5-1 and TRBJ1-1; unclear D gene. From germline, CDR1 is SGHRS and CDR2 YFSETQ. Deletions cut 0 bases from V and 1 base from J, with 4 bases between. The CDR3 length is 13 residues. Here the CDR3 DNA reads TGCGCCAGCAGCTTGGGGCCGAACACTGAAGCTTTCTTT. Its translation is CASSLGPNTEAFF.

The rearrangement joins TRBV28 to TRBJ2-7; the D gene is possibly TRBD2 (6 bases). Per the germline V gene, CDR1 is MDHEN and CDR2 is SYDVKM. The V end lost 1 base, the J end lost 0 bases, and 10 bases lay between the germline ends. This CDR3 region has 15 residues. CDR3 nucleotide sequence: TGTGCCAGCAGTTTATCCGGGACTGCCTCCTACGAGCAGTACTTC. Its protein product is CASSLSGTASYEQYF.

The V gene is TRBV15, the J gene TRBJ2-2; 7 positions agree with TRBD1. Germline CDR1 LNHNV, CDR2 YYDKDF (reference sequence). With 8 bases clipped from V and 1 base from J, the junction kept 10 bases outside the gene matches. The CDR3 runs to 16 residues. The CDR3 spells CATQDRAIRNTGELFF. The CDR3 nucleotides read TGTGCCACCCAAGACAGGGCGATTCGGAACACCGGGGAGCTGTTTTTT.

The V call is TRBV27, the J call TRBJ1-1, with TRBD1 identical over 9 bases. The CDR3 has 14 residues. V shed 3 bases and J 1 base; nucleotides not matched to a gene: 0. Germline V lookup: CDR1 MNHEY, CDR2 SMNVEV (reference sequence). The CDR3 reads CASSLTGGNTEAFF. CDR3 nucleotides: TGTGCCAGCAGTTTGACAGGGGGGAACACTGAAGCTTTCTTT.